These 3 T cell receptor beta chains were sequenced from one sample in a study of blood T cell repertoires in COVID-19. Method: immunoSEQ multiplex PCR; TCRdb's copy keeps in-frame clones and lacks some. The repertoire holds roughly 150,000 clones, with around 83% as singletons. The source material was peripheral blood. All receptors derive from a woman in her forties or fifties with acute or convalescent COVID-19.

The chain carries TRBV10-2 and TRBJ2-2; a weak D match, TRBD2 (5 bases). This CDR3 contains 15 residues. V lost 7 bases and J 2 bases, leaving 14 bases between the germline ends. CDR1 and CDR2 from the germline V gene are WSHSY and SAAADI. The CDR3 protein is CASIFSGPNTGELFF. DNA for the CDR3: TGCGCCAGCATCTTCAGCGGACCAAACACCGGGGAGCTGTTTTTT.

The chain is built from TRBV19 and TRBJ1-5; D not certain. The germline V and J ends were trimmed by 1 base and 6 bases, with 13 bases remaining between them. The CDR3 runs to 15 residues. Per germline, CDR1 LNHDA and CDR2 SQIVND (reference sequence). The CDR3 nucleotides read TGTGCCAGTAGTATAGGAAAAGCTGCGAGTCAGCCCCAGCATTTT. It encodes CASSIGKAASQPQHF.

The chain employs TRBV5-4 and TRBJ2-4; D may be TRBD2 (7 bases). With 3 bases removed from V and 5 bases from J, the gap between germline ends came to 12 bases. The CDR3 spans 14 residues. CDR1 and CDR2 from the germline V gene are SGHNT and YYREEE (reference sequence). This CDR3 reads CASSSRGAENIQYF. The CDR3 nucleotides read TGTGCCAGCAGCTCCCGGGGGGCAGAAAACATTCAGTACTTC.